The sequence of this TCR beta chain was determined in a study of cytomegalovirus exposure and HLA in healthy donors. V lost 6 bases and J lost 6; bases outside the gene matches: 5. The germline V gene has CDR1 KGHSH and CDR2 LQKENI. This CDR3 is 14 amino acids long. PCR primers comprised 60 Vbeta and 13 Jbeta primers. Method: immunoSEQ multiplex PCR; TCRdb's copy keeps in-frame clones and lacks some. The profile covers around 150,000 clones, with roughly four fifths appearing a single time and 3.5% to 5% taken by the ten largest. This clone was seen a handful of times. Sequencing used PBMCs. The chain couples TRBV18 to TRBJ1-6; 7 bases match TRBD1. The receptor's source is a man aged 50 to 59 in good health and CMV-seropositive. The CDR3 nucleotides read TGTGCCAGCTCGCCGCAGGGGGTTAATTCACCCCTCCACTTT. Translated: CASSPQGVNSPLHF.